These 20 T cell receptor beta chains were sequenced from one sample in a study of tumor-infiltrating lymphocytes in primary liver carcinoma. The researchers produced TCR beta cDNA from around 500 ng total RNA with a constant-region primer. Modified slightly, ARM-PCR produced TCR beta libraries over three nested multiplex PCR rounds. The first two PCR rounds, nine to ten cycles each, used TRBV1-TRBV30 forward primers and a C-beta reverse primer. TCRdb re-analysed the multiplex PCR reads in MiXCR, keeping a single row per CDR3 protein. Of 200,000 or so distinct CDR3 sequences listed, 65% are singletons. The study extracted blood RNA from unsorted whole blood and also extracted germline DNA. The sequenced sample consisted of peripheral blood. Receptors originate from a woman aged 60-75 years with primary liver carcinoma and hepatitis B virus infection.

This clonotype was observed at least ten times. V and J are TRBV12-3 or TRBV12-4 and TRBJ2-2; TRBD2 is a possible D gene (6 bases). V was trimmed by 9 bases and J by 3 bases, leaving 14 bases between them. This CDR3 has 14 amino acids. Written as DNA, the CDR3 is TGTGCCAGTCTCCGGGCGGGGTACACCGGGGAGCTGTTTTTT. Protein sequence: CASLRAGYTGELFF.

Notes on this clonotype: An end of the junction does not agree with germline; a read error may underlie this. The chain couples TRBV29-1 to TRBJ2-7; possible D gene TRBD2, 6 bases. CDR3 length equals 13 residues. CDR1 and CDR2 (germline): SQVTM, ANQGSEA. Written as DNA, the CDR3 is TGCAGCGTTATCGCCGGGGGTGGTACCGAGCAGTATTTC. It codes for CSVIAGGGTEQYF.

This clonotype was counted once. V usage is TRBV11-2 and J usage is TRBJ2-7, with a tentative D call TRBD2 (6 bases). CDR1 SGHAT and CDR2 FQNNGV come from the germline V gene. V shed 7 bases and J shed 1 base, with 14 bases lying between them. This CDR3 region has 14 residues. CDR3 DNA: TGTGCCAGCAACAACATAGCGGATTCCTACGAGCAGTACTTC. Protein product: CASNNIADSYEQYF.

V gene TRBV18 combines with J gene TRBJ2-7, with 7 positions matching TRBD1. Trimming cost V 5 bases and J 6 bases; bases outside gene matches: 10. CDR3 size: 14 residues. Germline V gene sequence: CDR1 KGHSH, CDR2 LQKENI. Written as DNA, the CDR3 is TGTGCCAGCTCATCAAAGACAGGGATAGGCGAGCAGTACTTC. Translated: CASSSKTGIGEQYF. Together with reference TRBV18 and TRBJ2-7, the CDR3 gives the full variable domain: NAGVMQNPRHLVRRRGQEARLRCSPMKGHSHVYWYRQLPEEGLKFMVYLQKENIIDESGMPKERFSAEFPKEGPSILRIQQVVRGDSAAYFCASSSKTGIGEQYFGPGTRLTVT.

This clonotype was found many times. The rearrangement uses TRBV14 and TRBJ2-2; 9 bases match TRBD2. Trimming cost V 4 bases and J 6 bases; bases outside gene matches: 12. The CDR3 contains 17 residues. CDR1 is SGHDN, CDR2 FVKESK, per germline. In DNA form, the CDR3 reads TGTGCCAGCAGCCTCCCCCTGATAGCGGGAGTTTCCGGGGAGCTGTTTTTT. This sequence encodes CASSLPLIAGVSGELFF.

This clonotype was observed at least ten times. V gene TRBV4-1 combines with J gene TRBJ1-2; 7 nucleotides align to TRBD1. The CDR3 has 15 amino acids. The junction had 9 bases not matched to a gene; V was cut back by 0 bases and J by 8 bases. Germline assignment: CDR1 MGHRA and CDR2 YSYEKL. The CDR3 bases are TGCGCCAGCAGCCAAGATACCACAGGGGTTTTCGGCTACACCTTC. As protein: CASSQDTTGVFGYTF.

As for this clonotype: Because it lacks the conserved phenylalanine or tryptophan at the end, this CDR3 is likely a read error. J is TRBJ2-3 and V is TRBV5-1; unclear D gene. Germline V gene sequence: CDR1 SGHRS, CDR2 YFSETQ. The CDR3 has 13 amino acids. V dropped 10 bases and J dropped 5 bases, with 17 bases sitting between them. The DNA for the CDR3 is TGCGCCGCCACTGGACCGGTGGGAGATACGCAGTATCTT. The encoded protein is CAATGPVGDTQYL.

There are many counts of this clonotype. The rearrangement uses TRBV11-3 and TRBJ2-2; the match to TRBD2 covers 14 bases. J lost 7 bases, V lost 6 bases, and 13 bases had no gene match. The germline V gene encodes CDR1 SGHNT and CDR2 YENEEA. There are 18 residues in the CDR3. The DNA for the CDR3 is TGTGCCAGCAGAAAATCCGGGACTAGCGGGAGACGGAACGGGGAGCTGTTTTTT. This codes for CASRKSGTSGRRNGELFF.

The genes are TRBV7-3 and TRBJ2-6, with a weak D call TRBD2 (7 bases). The CDR3 is 16 residues long. CDR1 is SGHTA, CDR2 FQGTGA, per germline. Trimming stripped 2 bases from V and 4 bases from J, with 12 bases between. The CDR3 here is CASSLSAGAGANVLTF. CDR3 coding DNA: TGTGCCAGCAGCTTATCGGCGGGGGCGGGGGCCAACGTCCTGACTTTC.

This clonotype was counted many times. CDR3 in DNA: TGTGCCAGCAGTCACGGTTTGGACAGTTCTAACTATGGCTACACCTTC. Amino acid sequence: CASSHGLDSSNYGYTF. The chain is built from TRBV4-2 and TRBJ1-2; D perhaps matches TRBD1 (6 bases). This CDR3 has 16 amino acids. Between the trimmed V and J ends, which lost 6 bases and 0 bases, there was a span of 17 bases. The germline CDR1 and CDR2 sequences are LGHNA and YNFKEQ.

In the case of this clonotype: The conserved closing phenylalanine or tryptophan is absent in this CDR3, likely reflecting a read error. The chain carries TRBV28 and TRBJ2-1; D perhaps matches TRBD2 (6 bases). Trimming shortened V by 6 bases and J by 0 bases, and 12 bases separated the two germline ends. This CDR3 region has 15 residues. In germline, CDR1 is MDHEN, CDR2 SYDVKM. CDR3 sequence: CASSRGLGSYNEQFS. The CDR3 DNA is TGTGCCAGCAGCCGGGGGTTGGGCTCCTACAATGAGCAGTTCTCC.

V gene TRBV28 combines with J gene TRBJ2-7, with a tentative D call TRBD2 (6 bases). Per germline, CDR1 MDHEN and CDR2 SYDVKM. V lost 7 bases and J lost 9, with 25 bases in between. This CDR3 comprises 15 residues. The CDR3 region is CASISSVAAIRGQYF. In nucleotides, the CDR3 is TGTGCCAGCATCTCCAGTGTAGCGGCTATACGTGGGCAGTACTTC.

This clonotype was seen only a few times. The chain employs TRBV30 and TRBJ1-2, with a tentative D call TRBD1 (5 bases). The ends were cut back, 1 base at V and 7 bases at J, with 7 bases in the middle. CDR3 length: 11 residues. Germline lookup yields CDR1 GTSNPN and CDR2 SVGIG (reference sequence). The chain's CDR3 is CAWSGGLGYTF. The CDR3 DNA follows: TGTGCCTGGAGTGGGGGACTTGGCTACACCTTC.

This clonotype came up many times. J is TRBJ2-1 and V is TRBV12-3 or TRBV12-4, with 11 bases fitting TRBD2. This CDR3 spans 16 amino acids. The trim removed 1 base at V and 3 bases at J, leaving 2 bases unmatched. Here the CDR3 reads CASSLETSGVYNEQFF. Written as DNA, the CDR3 is TGTGCCAGCAGTTTAGAGACTAGCGGGGTCTACAATGAGCAGTTCTTC.

The V and J genes are TRBV29-1 and TRBJ2-3; D not certain. The CDR3 totals 12 residues. Germline CDR1 SQVTM, CDR2 ANQGSEA. The CDR3 region has the DNA TGCCTCGTTGGGTCGAACGAAGATACGCAGTATTTT. Protein product: CLVGSNEDTQYF.

The chain is built from TRBV28 and TRBJ1-2; 8 nucleotides align to TRBD1. CDR1 is MDHEN, CDR2 SYDVKM, per germline. This CDR3 has 17 residues. The V segment lost 1 base and the J segment 8 bases; nucleotides outside the gene matches: 15. In nucleotides, the CDR3 is TGTGCCAGCAGTTTATTACCCCCGGGACAGGCCCCCCAGGGCTACACCTTC. Protein product: CASSLLPPGQAPQGYTF.

This clonotype was detected once. The chain recombines TRBV29-1 with TRBJ2-7; no clear D gene. CDR3 size: 11 residues. The germline gives CDR1 SQVTM, CDR2 ANQGSEA. The CDR3 protein is CIVGNSYEQYF. The CDR3 DNA follows: TGCATTGTTGGGAACAGCTACGAGCAGTACTTC.

With respect to this clonotype: The junction shows a germline mismatch at one end, possibly a read error. J is TRBJ1-2 and V is TRBV11-2; D ambiguous. Germline V CDR1 and CDR2: SGHAT, FQNNGV. CDR3 length: 16 amino acids. CDR3 nucleotide sequence: TGTGCCAGCAGTTTAGGAGAAGGAAGAGCTAACTATGACTACACCTTC. Its protein is CASSLGEGRANYDYTF.

This clonotype was counted a single time. Its ends do not fully match the called genes, so a read error is possible. The genes are TRBV4-1 and TRBJ2-7, with D perhaps TRBD1 (6 bases). Germline CDR1 is MGHRA and CDR2 is YSYEKL. The CDR3 runs to 18 residues. DNA of the CDR3: TGCGCCAGCGGCCAAAAGCCCCCAGGGGAGATTTTTCCCTACGAGCAGTACTTC. Translated: CASGQKPPGEIFPYEQYF.

As to this clonotype: A much more abundant neighbour one base away suggests this may be a read error. The CDR3 here is CARSPDRASYNSPLHF. CDR3 DNA: TGTGCCAGGAGCCCCGACAGAGCCTCCTATAATTCACCCCTCCACTTT. The rearrangement joins TRBV6-5 to TRBJ1-6; a weak D match, TRBD1 (5 bases). V dropped 9 bases and J dropped 0 bases, with 15 bases sitting between them. CDR1 is MNHEY, CDR2 SVGAGI, per germline. This CDR3 has 16 amino acids.